This TCR beta chain was retrieved from a study of human T cells and chemical hapten exposure. Findings and limits, study-wide: Following DPC sensitization, TCRs present above 1 in 1000 frequency showed no change.

There are 13 residues in the CDR3. From germline, CDR1 is ENHRY and CDR2 SYGVKD. V lost 4 bases and J lost 5, with 11 bases in between. In its sample, this clonotype was seen many times. The antigen is unknown. The time point denotes: patch test 3, about 24 weeks after DPC sensitization. As for treatment: therapeutic diphenylcyclopropenone sensitization with weekly scalp DPC. Blood collection happened ahead of applying each patch test. Authors' methods: A per-sample median of roughly 91,000 TCRs was observed, with a range of roughly 20,000 to 690,600. TCRdb processed the RACE reads anew with MiXCR; each CDR3 protein has one entry. TCRdb assigned the V and J calls; the authors' analysis was not used. Among over 70,000 distinct CDR3 sequences listed, about a tenth were seen once.

The V gene is TRBV10-3, the J gene TRBJ1-1, with D possibly matching TRBD1 (6 bases). This sequence originates from a woman in her twenties or thirties with alopecia areata. Some clones in this sample may be carry-over from other donors' samples. Sequenced material: whole blood, taken in connection with sensitization to the hapten diphenylcyclopropenone (DPC). CDR3 nucleotide sequence: TGTGCCATCAGTGGGCCTCAGGGGACTGAAGCTTTCTTT. Encoded protein: CAISGPQGTEAFF.